The clone carrying this TCR beta chain has only a few counts. These data are taken from a study of blood T cells in healthy people across ages. Then a second PCR, running about 6 to 12 cycles, was carried out with a sample-barcoded 5' primer and a J-beta primer mix. Each cDNA molecule, via a template-switch adaptor with 12 random nucleotides, was tagged. TCRdb re-called the 5' RACE reads with MiXCR, one entry per CDR3 protein. The data contain some 1.7 million distinct CDR3 sequences, approximately 30% of them singletons. The germline V gene has CDR1 SGHRS and CDR2 YFSETQ. The CDR3 consists of 15 residues. The V gene lost 0 bases and the J gene lost 3 bases, with 12 bases spanning the gap.

Specimen: blood. V is TRBV5-1 and J is TRBJ1-1; TRBD1 might be the D (6 bases). The source of this sequence is a woman in her twenties or thirties in good health. This CDR3 is CASSLEGGLDTEAFF. In DNA form, the CDR3 reads TGCGCCAGCAGCTTGGAGGGGGGGCTGGACACTGAAGCTTTCTTT.